The 26 T cell receptor beta chains below were found in one sample sequenced in a study of blood T cell repertoires in COVID-19. Some clones are missing from TCRdb's copy, which holds only in-frame ones; the method was immunoSEQ multiplex PCR. The sample has 300,000 or so clones; around 89% are singletons. Sequenced: peripheral blood. The receptors stem from a woman between 40 and 55 years old with acute or convalescent COVID-19.

This chain connects TRBV11-2 to TRBJ1-1, with TRBD1 matching over 9 bases. The CDR3 extends over 15 amino acids. From germline, CDR1 is SGHAT and CDR2 FQNNGV. Trimming took 5 bases from V and 10 from J; bases not matched to a gene: 14. The chain's CDR3 is CASSIRRDREGAAFF. CDR3 in DNA: TGTGCCAGCAGCATCCGCCGGGACAGGGAAGGGGCAGCTTTCTTT.

CDR3 in amino acids: CASSSTGTLNYGYTF. The CDR3 coding sequence is TGTGCCAGCAGTTCGACAGGGACGCTTAACTATGGCTACACCTTC. The chain employs TRBV27 and TRBJ1-2, with 7 bases matching TRBD1. J was trimmed by 1 base and V by 4 bases; bases with no gene match: 6. The CDR3 has 15 residues. Germline V gene data show CDR1 as MNHEY and CDR2 as SMNVEV (reference sequence).

The chain employs TRBV18 and TRBJ2-2; TRBD1 might be the D (6 bases). Germline V gene lookup returns CDR1 KGHSH and CDR2 LQKENI. This CDR3 is built from 14 residues. Trimming left V 8 bases short and J 1 base short, with 11 bases between. The CDR3 spells CASAGQRNTGELFF. The CDR3 DNA follows: TGTGCCAGCGCCGGACAGAGGAACACCGGGGAGCTGTTTTTT.

This clone appeared a few times. The chain links TRBV2 to TRBJ1-4; perhaps TRBD1 as D (5 bases). V dropped 7 bases and J dropped 7 bases, with 16 bases sitting between them. There are 14 residues in the CDR3. Germline lookup yields CDR1 SNHLY and CDR2 FYNNEI. The CDR3 DNA reads as TGTGCCAGCACCCGATTGACAGACTTTGAAAAACTGTTTTTT. This gives the protein CASTRLTDFEKLFF.

The J gene is TRBJ2-7, the V gene TRBV5-6; the D gene is possibly TRBD2 (5 bases). This CDR3 is 14 amino acids long. Germline loops: CDR1 SGHDT, CDR2 YYEEEE. Trimming removed 4 bases at V and 0 bases at J, with 11 bases between. This chain's CDR3 is CASSEGHRSYEQYV. Here the CDR3 DNA reads TGTGCCAGCAGCGAGGGTCACCGCTCCTACGAGCAGTACGTC.

In its sample, this clone was seen once. V gene TRBV19 combines with J gene TRBJ2-5, with 9 bases identical to TRBD2. Per germline, CDR1 LNHDA and CDR2 SQIVND (reference sequence). CDR3 length equals 15 residues. Trimming cost V 3 bases and J 7 bases; bases outside gene matches: 9. CDR3 sequence reads: CASSISAGGRGTQYF. As DNA, the CDR3 is TGTGCCAGTAGTATTTCTGCGGGGGGGCGAGGGACCCAGTACTTC.

The V and J genes are TRBV4-2 and TRBJ1-3, with TRBD1 as a possible D gene (6 bases). This CDR3 has 14 residues. The germline gives CDR1 LGHNA, CDR2 YNFKEQ. V lost 4 bases and J lost 1, with 8 bases in between. CDR3 coding DNA: TGTGCCAGCAGCCCACAGGGTTCTGGAAACACCATATATTTT. Translated, it gives CASSPQGSGNTIYF.

This sequence joins TRBV5-1 and TRBJ1-1; 8 bases align to TRBD1. Germline CDR1 SGHRS, CDR2 YFSETQ. With 6 bases clipped from V and 5 bases from J, the junction kept 9 bases outside the gene matches. This CDR3 region has 14 residues. Here the CDR3 reads CASTLGQVETEAFF. CDR3 coding DNA: TGCGCCAGCACCCTGGGACAGGTGGAGACTGAAGCTTTCTTT.

The chain uses TRBV30 and TRBJ2-3, with 8 positions matching TRBD2. This CDR3 is 14 amino acids long. V lost 3 bases, J lost 1 base, and 3 bases stayed unmatched. Looked up from germline, CDR1 is GTSNPN and CDR2 is SVGIG (reference sequence). CDR3 loop: CAWSGGAGTDTQYF. The CDR3, as DNA: TGTGCCTGGAGCGGGGGGGCGGGCACAGATACGCAGTATTTT.

V and J are TRBV6-5 and TRBJ2-2; 7 bases align to TRBD1. Germline V gene lookup returns CDR1 MNHEY and CDR2 SVGAGI. This CDR3 is built from 15 residues. V lost 0 bases and J lost 5; bases outside the gene matches: 3. The CDR3 coding sequence is TGTGCCAGCAGTTACTCCCTGACAGGGACCGGGGAGCTGTTTTTT. Translated: CASSYSLTGTGELFF.

The gene calls are TRBV18 and TRBJ1-1; tentatively, D is TRBD1 (5 bases). The V gene lost 3 bases and the J gene lost 11 bases, with 19 bases spanning the gap. The germline V gene has CDR1 KGHSH and CDR2 LQKENI. The CDR3 is 14 residues long. The CDR3 DNA sequence: TGTGCCAGCTCACCCCCGGGACTGCCGGAGAGGGCTTTCTTT. This sequence encodes CASSPPGLPERAFF.

The chain carries TRBV19 and TRBJ1-6; D is uncertain. Germline lookup yields CDR1 LNHDA and CDR2 SQIVND (reference sequence). The V end lost 7 bases, the J end lost 1 base, and 11 bases lay between the germline ends. The CDR3 spans 15 residues. CDR3 amino acids: CASKTRKSYNSPLHF. The CDR3 bases are TGTGCCAGTAAAACTAGGAAGTCCTATAATTCACCCCTCCACTTT.

This clone was seen only once. CDR3: CASSSQGREVQYV. Written as DNA, the CDR3 is TGTGCCAGCAGTTCCCAGGGCCGAGAGGTGCAGTACGTC. The chain combines TRBV6-6 with TRBJ2-7; TRBD1 is a possible D gene (5 bases). The ends were cut back, 4 bases at V and 9 bases at J, with 16 bases in the middle. From germline, CDR1 is MNHNY and CDR2 SVGAGI (reference sequence). CDR3 size: 13 residues.

The J gene is TRBJ1-1, the V gene TRBV18, with 7 bases that match TRBD1. The CDR3 has 15 amino acids. Germline CDR1 is KGHSH and CDR2 is LQKENI. With V trimmed by 3 bases and J by 4 bases, 8 bases remained unmatched. CDR3 in amino acids: CASSPRTGPSTEAFF. In nucleotides, the CDR3 is TGTGCCAGCTCACCTAGGACAGGCCCGAGCACTGAAGCTTTCTTT.

The chain is built from TRBV10-3 and TRBJ1-4; D call uncertain. The CDR3 totals 12 residues. The V gene's germline CDR1 is ENHRY and CDR2 SYGVKD. V lost 6 bases to trimming and J lost 2 bases, with 4 bases between them. CDR3: CAISQTNEKLFF. The CDR3 nucleotides are TGTGCCATCAGCCAGACTAATGAAAAACTGTTTTTT.

This chain connects TRBV2 to TRBJ1-1, with D tentatively TRBD1 (5 bases). V lost 8 bases and J 0 bases, leaving 19 bases between the germline ends. This CDR3 has 16 residues. Germline values: CDR1 SNHLY, CDR2 FYNNEI. The CDR3 region is CASSGGLGRMNTEAFF. The DNA of the CDR3 is TGTGCCAGCTCGGGGGGGTTAGGGCGAATGAACACTGAAGCTTTCTTT.

The rearrangement links TRBV3-1 (or the pseudogene TRBV3-2) to TRBJ2-5; 11 bases fit TRBD2. Germline V lookup: CDR1 LGHDT, CDR2 YNNKEL (reference sequence). The J segment lost 5 bases and the V segment lost 0 bases, leaving 14 bases of the junction unmatched. The CDR3 sequence is 19 residues long. The CDR3: CASSQDARRLAGGGETQYF. The CDR3 coding sequence is TGTGCCAGCAGCCAAGATGCGAGGCGTCTAGCGGGGGGCGGGGAGACCCAGTACTTC.

The CDR3 is CASSLEGRDYGYTF. CDR3 nucleotide sequence: TGTGCCAGCAGCTTGGAGGGGAGGGACTATGGCTACACCTTC. The V gene is TRBV5-6, the J gene TRBJ1-2, with D perhaps TRBD1 (5 bases). The V gene's germline CDR1 is SGHDT and CDR2 YYEEEE. CDR3 length equals 14 residues. The V gene lost 0 bases and the J gene lost 3 bases, with 9 bases spanning the gap.

This chain joins TRBV19 and TRBJ2-2, with D possibly being TRBD1 (5 bases). V lost 5 bases to trimming and J lost 7 bases, with 11 bases between them. The CDR3 spans 13 residues. From germline, CDR1 is LNHDA and CDR2 SQIVND (reference sequence). CDR3: CASSFRVGGELFF. The CDR3 DNA reads as TGTGCCAGTAGTTTCAGGGTTGGCGGGGAGCTGTTTTTT.

In this sample, this clone turned up once. The rearrangement uses TRBV5-1 and TRBJ2-1; 8 bases align to TRBD1. Trimming cost V 3 bases and J 8 bases; bases outside gene matches: 4. Germline CDR1 and CDR2: SGHRS and YFSETQ. This CDR3 has 13 amino acids. The CDR3, as DNA: TGCGCCAGCAGCTCACAGGGGGTCTATGAGCAGTTCTTC. It encodes CASSSQGVYEQFF.

The chain has TRBV10-3 and TRBJ1-5; no definite D call. The CDR3 is 14 amino acids. V shed 7 bases and J shed 3 bases, with 13 bases lying between them. Germline V gene data show CDR1 as ENHRY and CDR2 as SYGVKD. CDR3 nucleotides: TGTGCCATCAAGCAGTCCGGGGACAATCAGCCCCAGCATTTT. It yields the protein CAIKQSGDNQPQHF.

The chain has TRBV15 and TRBJ1-1, with D unclear. The V and J ends lost 5 bases and 2 bases respectively, with 15 bases between them. The CDR3 consists of 15 residues. Germline CDR1 is LNHNV and CDR2 is YYDKDF (reference sequence). The CDR3 nucleotides read TGTGCCACCAGCGTGCGGACGGGAATAAACACTGAAGCTTTCTTT. It is translated as CATSVRTGINTEAFF.

The J gene is TRBJ1-3, the V gene TRBV10-1; 7 nucleotides agree with TRBD1. The germline gives CDR1 WNHNN, CDR2 SYGVQD (reference sequence). V trimming: 6 bases; J trimming: 4 bases; junction bases outside the gene matches: 9. The CDR3 consists of 15 residues. The CDR3 sequence: CASSNRGTIGNTIYF. As DNA, the CDR3 is TGCGCCAGCAGCAACAGGGGTACAATCGGAAACACCATATATTTT.

CDR3 DNA: TGTGCCAGCAGTTTATCATCAGGGTACGCTAACTATGGCTACACCTTC. As protein: CASSLSSGYANYGYTF. J is TRBJ1-2 and V is TRBV27; D possibly corresponds to TRBD1 (5 bases). The CDR3 totals 16 residues. Between the trimmed V and J ends, which lost 0 bases and 0 bases, there was a span of 11 bases. Germline V lookup: CDR1 MNHEY, CDR2 SMNVEV (reference sequence).

The V and J genes are TRBV18 and TRBJ1-2, with 7 positions matching TRBD1. The CDR3 contains 15 residues. The trim removed 8 bases at V and 5 bases at J, leaving 14 bases unmatched. Germline CDR1 reads KGHSH; CDR2 reads LQKENI. The CDR3 nucleotides are TGTGCCAGCGGACGGGACAGATTGACGACTTATGGCTACACCTTC. Its translation is CASGRDRLTTYGYTF.

V is TRBV3-1 (or the pseudogene TRBV3-2) and J is TRBJ1-3, with a tentative D call TRBD1 (5 bases). CDR3 size: 17 residues. Germline values: CDR1 LGHDT, CDR2 YNNKEL (reference sequence). Trimming cost V 1 base and J 0 bases, with 13 bases left between them. CDR3 amino acids: CASSQVGLGPSGNTIYF. The CDR3 DNA reads as TGTGCCAGCAGCCAAGTTGGTCTGGGGCCCTCTGGAAACACCATATATTTT.